This T cell receptor (beta chain) stems from a study of immune characterization of retroperitoneal liposarcoma. MiXCR, applied by TCRdb to the PCR reads, yields one record per CDR3 protein. The sample shows around 6,100 distinct CDR3 sequences, less than 30% of them seen only once. Only a few counts were recorded for this clonotype. Germline V gene lookup returns CDR1 MGHRA and CDR2 YSYEKL. V was shortened by 7 bases and J by 0 bases, with 14 bases between the two germline ends. The CDR3 is made up of 15 amino acids. The sequenced sample was tumor tissue. The source of this sequence is a female donor with retroperitoneal liposarcoma. V is TRBV4-1 and J is TRBJ2-3; no clear D. CDR3 in amino acids: CASTYNPGSTDTQYF. In DNA form, the CDR3 reads TGCGCCAGCACCTATAATCCGGGCAGCACAGATACGCAGTATTTT.